This TCR beta chain was found in a study of blood T cell repertoires in COVID-19. Trimming took 3 bases from V and 6 from J, leaving 12 bases between them. Germline V CDR1 and CDR2: GTSNPN, SVGIG (reference sequence). This CDR3 is built from 13 residues. Sequencing used immunoSEQ multiplex PCR; TCRdb keeps in-frame clones, though not all of them. The profile shows fewer than 650,000 clones, 85% to 90% of them singletons. The receptor comes from a woman in her forties or fifties with COVID-19, enrolled during active disease. The sequencing input was peripheral blood. The gene calls are TRBV30 and TRBJ1-5; tentative D call: TRBD1 (5 bases). CDR3 sequence reads: CAWSGGGSQPQHF. Written as DNA, the CDR3 is TGTGCCTGGAGCGGGGGGGGGAGTCAGCCCCAGCATTTT.